This is a list of T cell receptor beta chains from one sample in a study of monozygotic twins with inflammatory bowel disease. No DNA is given; TCRdb re-called the 5' RACE reads and lists each CDR3 protein once. This sample's table reports about 380,000 distinct CDR3 sequences. Sequenced: blood. All receptors come from a human donor with ulcerative colitis or Crohn's disease, or a healthy co-twin of an affected twin (not recorded which). Each CDR3 is given with its conserved first and last residue.

TRBJ1-1 | TRBV28 | CASSLWGSEAFF
TRBJ2-1 | TRBV5-1 | CASSSEGQVSGEQFF
TRBJ1-5 | TRBV20-1 | CSARGLGQGYQPQHF
TRBJ1-4 | TRBV6-1 | CASLRPGTAGEKLFF
TRBJ2-7 | TRBV23-1 | CASNPCRDRCYEQYF
TRBJ2-5 | TRBV5-1 | CASSLPRGIGQETQYF
TRBJ2-5 | TRBV5-1 | CASSFTAAAGRETQYF
TRBJ2-2 | TRBV14 | CASSQLGFTGELFF
TRBJ1-5 | TRBV12-5 | CASGGPRDRYSNQPQHF
TRBJ2-2 | TRBV7-9 | CASSPQITGTGELFF
TRBJ2-1 | TRBV24-1 | CATSESWTGGHEQFF
TRBJ1-2 | TRBV7-6 | CASSFNRFFGYTF
TRBJ1-6 | TRBV11-2 | CASSLDGEGTYNSPLHF